Listed below are T cell receptor beta chains from one sample, sequenced in a study of T cell responses to AZD1222 COVID-19 vaccine. The repertoire was sequenced with immunoSEQ multiplex PCR; TCRdb's copy has only in-frame clones and lacks some. The table includes around 140,000 clones, more than 80% detected once. This specimen consisted of peripheral blood, obtained on day 0 of AZD1222 vaccination. The source is an adult in good health. The conserved cysteine and the conserved F or W are not part of the CDR3 here. The order of the fields is D gene, V gene, J gene, CDR3 protein. A D gene is named only where the DNA matches it firmly.

D: NA
V: TRBV28
J: TRBJ1-6
CDR3: ASSFEPYNSPLH

D: NA
V: TRBV7-9
J: TRBJ2-3
CDR3: ASSTARTGTDTQY

D: TRBD1
V: TRBV6-5
J: TRBJ1-3
CDR3: ASSSSGTVSGNTIY

D: NA
V: TRBV11-3
J: TRBJ1-1
CDR3: ASSLGGGGTEAF

D: TRBD1
V: TRBV9
J: TRBJ1-4
CDR3: ASSPRQGRSAEKLF

D: TRBD1
V: TRBV7-3
J: TRBJ1-1
CDR3: ASSLSGGNTEAF

D: NA
V: TRBV19
J: TRBJ1-6
CDR3: ASSPREGQLH

D: NA
V: TRBV18
J: TRBJ2-5
CDR3: ASSPTTGGETQY

D: NA
V: TRBV30
J: TRBJ1-2
CDR3: AWSGRFGYT

D: NA
V: TRBV25-1
J: TRBJ1-5
CDR3: ASSTTGLGQPQH

D: NA
V: TRBV7-2
J: TRBJ1-5
CDR3: ASSLNGGSNQPQH

D: NA
V: TRBV7-9
J: TRBJ2-5
CDR3: ASSPDPTWGETQY

D: NA
V: TRBV28
J: TRBJ1-4
CDR3: ASRYRDGLF

D: NA
V: TRBV25-1
J: TRBJ2-2
CDR3: ASRGTGELF

D: NA
V: TRBV5-8
J: TRBJ1-5
CDR3: ASSLAEGTGNQPQH

D: NA
V: TRBV30
J: TRBJ1-2
CDR3: AWRDISPGGYT

D: NA
V: TRBV5-6
J: TRBJ1-6
CDR3: ASSAQSGWESPLH

D: NA
V: TRBV7-2
J: TRBJ2-1
CDR3: ASKEGYAYNEQF

D: NA
V: TRBV19
J: TRBJ1-2
CDR3: ASATGLVDGYT

D: NA
V: TRBV30
J: TRBJ1-2
CDR3: AWTGGYVYGYT

D: NA
V: TRBV29-1
J: TRBJ1-1
CDR3: SFGRGGGTEAF

D: NA
V: TRBV7-9
J: TRBJ1-1
CDR3: ASSFVISNTEAF

D: NA
V: TRBV5-1
J: TRBJ1-1
CDR3: ASSSLPNTEAF

D: NA
V: TRBV5-4
J: TRBJ1-1
CDR3: ASSLTGRADTEAF

D: NA
V: TRBV7-9
J: TRBJ2-7
CDR3: ASSPPGTVTYEQY

D: NA
V: TRBV18
J: TRBJ2-5
CDR3: ASSPPQGGSQETQY

D: NA
V: TRBV14
J: TRBJ1-1
CDR3: ASSQPMGAGATEAF

D: NA
V: TRBV28
J: TRBJ2-7
CDR3: ATASDNAYEQY

D: NA
V: TRBV28
J: TRBJ1-2
CDR3: ASSLLGATPYGYT

D: NA
V: TRBV29-1
J: TRBJ2-7
CDR3: SALDSSYEQY

D: NA
V: TRBV6-5
J: TRBJ1-1
CDR3: ASSYFGTMNTEAF

D: NA
V: TRBV6-5
J: TRBJ2-7
CDR3: ASMERPSYEQY

D: NA
V: TRBV27
J: TRBJ2-2
CDR3: ASSFSYTGELF

D: TRBD1
V: TRBV19
J: TRBJ2-7
CDR3: ASTPRDREAEQY

D: NA
V: TRBV15
J: TRBJ2-5
CDR3: ATSRDEGETQY

D: NA
V: TRBV3-1/TRBV3-2
J: TRBJ1-5
CDR3: ASSQSSSYSNQPQH

D: TRBD2
V: TRBV6-2/TRBV6-3
J: TRBJ2-7
CDR3: ASSRLAGAAYEQY

D: TRBD2
V: TRBV13
J: TRBJ2-1
CDR3: ASSLQRGGEQF

D: NA
V: TRBV28
J: TRBJ1-1
CDR3: ASSAGGAAPPEAF

D: TRBD1
V: TRBV4-2
J: TRBJ1-2
CDR3: ASSQASGGVNYGYT

D: NA
V: TRBV2
J: TRBJ1-3
CDR3: ASSDISGNTIY

D: NA
V: TRBV24-1
J: TRBJ1-2
CDR3: ATSFMSGGGYT

D: NA
V: TRBV7-9
J: TRBJ1-3
CDR3: ASSLFGGVSGNTIY

D: NA
V: TRBV5-8
J: TRBJ2-7
CDR3: ASTPWGPSYEQY

D: TRBD1
V: TRBV4-1
J: TRBJ2-5
CDR3: ASSQVDRGETQY

D: TRBD2
V: TRBV6-5
J: TRBJ2-2
CDR3: ASSYRRGRNTGELF

D: NA
V: TRBV5-1
J: TRBJ1-1
CDR3: ASSLGRTVNTEAF

D: NA
V: TRBV28
J: TRBJ1-6
CDR3: ASSHGQLPSSYNSPLH